This TCR beta chain was recorded in a study of cytotoxic CD8 clonotypes in ibrutinib-treated CLL. Overall study context: Productive templates per sample averaged almost 260,000; productive rearrangements, more than 75,000.

The assay was immunoSEQ multiplex PCR, and TCRdb's table has in-frame clones only and misses some. The table shows hundreds of thousands of clones, with 60% to 80% occurring only once. A word on this clone: The antigen remains unidentified.

Study conclusions and caveats: Patients with sustained remission and those progressing were sampled at differing times. At baseline, clonality was higher than in age-matched healthy donors and correlated with CD8+ counts. Clonality climbed at ibrutinib response, then dropped toward baseline at progression.

The clonotype was recovered from a human donor with chronic lymphocytic leukemia. The sequencing used PBMCs, collected after 12 months of ibrutinib treatment.

The CDR3 DNA sequence: TGTGCCAGCAGTCCCTCCGACTACGAGCAGTACTTC. Its protein is CASSPSDYEQYF. The chain employs TRBV28 and TRBJ2-7; D is unclear. Trimming stripped 5 bases from V and 3 bases from J, with 8 bases between. Germline loops: CDR1 MDHEN, CDR2 SYDVKM. The CDR3 runs 12 residues.